The 30 T cell receptor beta chains presented below share a single source sample, sequenced in a study of post-analysis software for immune sequencing data. The antigens of these receptors remain unknown. Findings and caveats of the study: The study found TRBV5-6, TRBV5-1 and TRBV20-1 among a handful of TRBV segments more frequent in patients than controls.

The library was made from cDNA and included unique molecular identifiers. TCRdb analysed the PCR reads with MiXCR anew, one entry per CDR3 protein. Of approximately 660,000 distinct CDR3 sequences in the sample, approximately 60% are singletons; the top ten hold 10% to 12%. Material for sequencing was blood. These receptors came from a girl aged 2 to 9 with multiple sclerosis.

This chain uses TRBV20-1 with TRBJ2-5; 9 positions agree with TRBD2. CDR1 is DFQATT and CDR2 is SNEGSKA in the germline V gene (reference sequence). The V and J ends lost 6 bases and 2 bases, in that order; junction bases with no gene match: 4. This CDR3 comprises 13 residues. The CDR3, as DNA: TGCAGTGCACCTAGCGGGGCGCAAGAGACCCAGTACTTC. This translates into CSAPSGAQETQYF.

This chain connects TRBV27 to TRBJ2-1; TRBD2 agrees at 9 bases. CDR3 length equals 12 residues. Germline V gives CDR1 MNHEY, CDR2 SMNVEV (reference sequence). Germline trimming cut 7 bases from V and 7 bases from J; bases unmatched to any gene: 2. CDR3 sequence (DNA): TGTGCCAGCACGGGACTAGCTAATGAGCAGTTCTTC. Protein: CASTGLANEQFF.

The genes are TRBV27 and TRBJ2-7, with D possibly TRBD2 on 5 matching bases. Gene TRBJ2-5 matches the end of the DNA better, so the J call may be wrong. This CDR3 region has 17 residues. Germline assignment: CDR1 MNHEY and CDR2 SMNVEV (reference sequence). The CDR3 nucleotides are TGTGCCAGCAGTAGGGTAGGAGCGGAGGCTTTGGGAGAGACCCAGTACTTC. It translates to CASSRVGAEALGETQYF.

The DNA for the CDR3 is TGTGCCAGTAGTAGTAAGGGAGGGGACACGCCTAATGAGCAGTTCTTC. Translated, it gives CASSSKGGDTPNEQFF. The V and J genes are TRBV19 and TRBJ2-1, with D tentatively TRBD2 (7 bases). This CDR3 region has 16 residues. Germline CDR1 reads LNHDA; CDR2 reads SQIVND (reference sequence). Deletions cut 4 bases from V and 7 bases from J, with 20 bases between.

The gene calls are TRBV4-2 and TRBJ2-7; perhaps TRBD2 as D (6 bases). The CDR3 loop spans 15 amino acids. The germline CDR1 and CDR2 sequences are LGHNA and YNFKEQ. V gave up 0 bases and J gave up 7 bases, with 16 bases separating them. The CDR3 is CASSQDSTGVREQYF. The CDR3 DNA reads as TGTGCCAGCAGCCAAGATTCGACGGGGGTACGGGAGCAGTACTTC.

The chain is built from TRBV3-1 and TRBJ2-5, with a weak D call TRBD2 (5 bases). Germline loops: CDR1 LGHDT, CDR2 YNNKEL (reference sequence). V was pared by 0 bases and J by 2 bases, with 13 bases between. CDR3 size: 16 residues. CDR3 nucleotides: TGTGCCAGCAGCCAAGATCCGCCGGGATGGCAAGAGACCCAGTACTTC. Translation: CASSQDPPGWQETQYF.

The rearrangement uses TRBV6-1 and TRBJ1-2; maybe TRBD1 (6 bases). CDR1 and CDR2 (germline): MNHNS, SASEGT. Trimming took 6 bases from V and 0 from J, leaving 14 bases between them. The CDR3 is made up of 15 amino acids. The CDR3 nucleotides are TGTGCCAGCAGGGAAAGGACAGCCTCTAACTATGGCTACACCTTC. Amino acid sequence: CASRERTASNYGYTF.

This clonotype has just one count. V gene TRBV20-1 combines with J gene TRBJ2-7; D possibly matches TRBD1 or TRBD2 (5 bases each). Germline values: CDR1 DFQATT, CDR2 SNEGSKA (reference sequence). The CDR3 totals 15 residues. V was shortened by 1 base and J by 4 bases, with 17 bases between the two germline ends. This chain's CDR3 is CSARGGGTREYEQYF. CDR3 in DNA: TGCAGTGCTAGAGGGGGTGGGACGAGGGAATACGAGCAGTACTTC.

This sequence joins TRBV4-1 and TRBJ1-2; the D gene is possibly TRBD1 (5 bases). V lost 0 bases to trimming and J lost 5 bases, with 10 bases between them. The CDR3 length is 14 residues. The germline gives CDR1 MGHRA, CDR2 YSYEKL. The CDR3 is CASSQEGVGYGYTF. CDR3 DNA sequence: TGCGCCAGCAGCCAAGAAGGGGTGGGGTATGGCTACACCTTC.

The chain is built from TRBV9 and TRBJ2-3, with D hard to call. This CDR3 has 12 residues. Germline values: CDR1 SGDLS, CDR2 YYNGEE. Trimming shortened V by 0 bases and J by 6 bases, and 5 bases separated the two germline ends. The CDR3 region is CASSVGDDTQYF. The CDR3 nucleotides are TGTGCCAGCAGCGTAGGGGATGATACGCAGTATTTT.

This clonotype came up a few times. The chain joins TRBV25-1 to TRBJ2-3; 10 bases fit TRBD1. The V segment lost 7 bases and the J segment 1 base; nucleotides outside the gene matches: 2. The CDR3 is 14 amino acids. Germline V gene lookup returns CDR1 MGHDK and CDR2 SYGVNS. As DNA, the CDR3 is TGTGCCAGCACGGGGACAGGGGGCACAGATACGCAGTATTTT. It codes for CASTGTGGTDTQYF.

The chain carries TRBV20-1 and TRBJ2-7; tentatively, D is TRBD1 (7 bases). CDR3 length: 11 amino acids. Germline lookup yields CDR1 DFQATT and CDR2 SNEGSKA (reference sequence). V was pared by 4 bases and J by 7 bases, with 11 bases between. The CDR3 here is CSATGGGEQYF. In DNA form, the CDR3 reads TGCAGTGCTACAGGGGGAGGTGAGCAGTACTTC.

The chain carries TRBV27 and TRBJ2-1; the D call may be TRBD1 or TRBD2 (6 bases each). Germline CDR1 reads MNHEY; CDR2 reads SMNVEV (reference sequence). This CDR3 region has 13 residues. V gave up 7 bases and J gave up 7 bases, with 14 bases separating them. The CDR3 sequence is CASTQGRRNEQFF. DNA for the CDR3: TGTGCCAGCACCCAGGGGAGGCGGAATGAGCAGTTCTTC.

On this clonotype itself: At one boundary the junction diverges from the germline segment, which might be a read error. The rearrangement uses TRBV5-6 and TRBJ2-1; D is undetermined. In germline, CDR1 is SGHDT, CDR2 YYEEEE. CDR3 length: 16 amino acids. The CDR3 DNA sequence: TGTGCCGGCAGCTTGGTGATAGCCCTCTCCTACAATGAGCAGTTCTTC. Its protein is CAGSLVIALSYNEQFF. Complete variable domain (other parts from reference TRBV5-6 and TRBJ2-1): DAGVTQSPTHLIKTRGQQVTLRCSPKSGHDTVSWYQQALGQGPQFIFQYYEEEERQRGNFPDRFSGHQFPNYSSELNVNALLLGDSALYLCAGSLVIALSYNEQFFGPGTRLTVL.

The gene calls are TRBV6-5 and TRBJ2-1, with TRBD2 identical over 14 bases. This CDR3 region has 14 residues. The germline V gene has CDR1 MNHEY and CDR2 SVGAGI. V gave up 6 bases and J gave up 8 bases; unmatched junction bases: 3. The CDR3 loop reads CASRTSGRGDEQFF. The CDR3 nucleotides are TGTGCCAGCAGGACTAGCGGGAGGGGGGATGAGCAGTTCTTC.

V is TRBV13 and J is TRBJ2-2; D gene ambiguous. Trimming left V 5 bases short and J 6 bases short, with 10 bases between. Germline CDR1 is PRHDT and CDR2 is FYEKMQ (reference sequence). The CDR3 loop spans 13 amino acids. The CDR3 reads CASSVRPAGELFF. Written as DNA, the CDR3 is TGTGCCAGCAGCGTAAGACCGGCCGGGGAGCTGTTTTTT. Variable domain in full (rest from reference TRBV13 and TRBJ2-2): AAGVIQSPRHLIKEKRETATLKCYPIPRHDTVYWYQQGPGQDPQFLISFYEKMQSDKGSIPDRFSAQQFSDYHSELNMSSLELGDSALYFCASSVRPAGELFFGEGSRLTVL.

This clonotype was picked up one time. In DNA, the CDR3 is TGTGCCAGCTCCGGGATGGGCTACGAGCAGTACTTC. Protein: CASSGMGYEQYF. This chain uses TRBV27 with TRBJ2-7, with a possible D match to TRBD2 (5 bases). The CDR3 totals 12 residues. The germline CDR1 and CDR2 sequences are MNHEY and SMNVEV (reference sequence). The V and J ends lost 8 bases and 3 bases respectively, with 11 bases between them.

The V call is TRBV3-1, the J call TRBJ2-5; D gene unclear. This CDR3 comprises 13 residues. CDR1 is LGHDT and CDR2 is YNNKEL in the germline V gene (reference sequence). V was shortened by 3 bases and J by 2 bases, with 7 bases between the two germline ends. This CDR3 is CASSHYPQETQYF. CDR3 DNA sequence: TGTGCCAGCAGCCATTACCCTCAAGAGACCCAGTACTTC.

The chain is built from TRBV12-3 or TRBV12-4 and TRBJ1-1, with 7 bases lining up with TRBD1. The J segment lost 8 bases and the V segment lost 6 bases, leaving 3 bases of the junction unmatched. This CDR3 is built from 11 residues. CDR3 sequence: CASRGQLEAFF. CDR3 coding DNA: TGTGCCAGCAGGGGACAGTTGGAAGCTTTCTTT.

The J gene is TRBJ2-1, the V gene TRBV9, with 8 bases lining up with TRBD2. This CDR3 comprises 15 residues. The germline V gene has CDR1 SGDLS and CDR2 YYNGEE. V trimming: 3 bases; J trimming: 2 bases; junction bases outside the gene matches: 4. Here the CDR3 DNA reads TGTGCCAGCAGCGCTACTAGCGGCCCCTACAATGAGCAGTTCTTC. This sequence encodes CASSATSGPYNEQFF.

This sequence joins TRBV20-1 and TRBJ2-3, with 7 bases lining up with TRBD2. Trimming cost V 2 bases and J 1 base; bases outside gene matches: 9. The CDR3 extends over 16 amino acids. Germline V gives CDR1 DFQATT, CDR2 SNEGSKA (reference sequence). The CDR3 coding sequence is TGCAGTGCTAGATTAGGCGGGAGCGGGGGCACAGATACGCAGTATTTT. Translating gives CSARLGGSGGTDTQYF.

This clonotype was seen a few times. The chain couples TRBV15 to TRBJ2-1; 8 nucleotides line up with TRBD1. Per the germline V gene, CDR1 is LNHNV and CDR2 is YYDKDF (reference sequence). The CDR3 contains 14 residues. V lost 5 bases and J lost 10; bases outside the gene matches: 10. CDR3 nucleotide sequence: TGTGCCACCAGCCGTGACAGGGGACTTGGAGAGCAGTTCTTC. This sequence encodes CATSRDRGLGEQFF. The variable domain in full, with the rest retrieved from reference TRBV15 and TRBJ2-1, is DAMVIQNPRYQVTQFGKPVTLSCSQTLNHNVMYWYQQKSSQAPKLLFHYYDKDFNNEADTPDNFQSRRPNTSFCFLDIRSPGLGDTAMYLCATSRDRGLGEQFFGPGTRLTVL.

This chain links TRBV12-3 or TRBV12-4 with TRBJ2-1; 10 nucleotides line up with TRBD2. V trimming: 6 bases; J trimming: 2 bases; junction bases outside the gene matches: 7. The CDR3 runs 16 residues. The CDR3 coding sequence is TGTGCCAGCAGCCTCGGGACTAGCGTGCCCTACAATGAGCAGTTCTTC. It encodes CASSLGTSVPYNEQFF.

The chain links TRBV6-4 to TRBJ2-1; D possibly corresponds to TRBD1 (6 bases). Trimming took 4 bases from V and 0 from J, leaving 13 bases between them. This CDR3 is built from 16 residues. Per the germline V gene, CDR1 is MRHNA and CDR2 is SNTAGT. This CDR3 reads CASSGQVPSSYNEQFF. CDR3 DNA: TGTGCCAGCAGTGGACAGGTACCGAGCTCCTACAATGAGCAGTTCTTC.

The V call is TRBV30, the J call TRBJ1-1; the D is unclear. Looked up from germline, CDR1 is GTSNPN and CDR2 is SVGIG (reference sequence). The CDR3 is 13 residues long. V lost 5 bases to trimming and J lost 4 bases, with 14 bases between them. The DNA of the CDR3 is TGTGCCTGGGACAAAATGGCAGGCACTGAAGCTTTCTTT. Its protein product is CAWDKMAGTEAFF.

This clonotype was observed a handful of times. The genes are TRBV5-5 and TRBJ1-2; weak D call: TRBD1 (5 bases). This CDR3 has 13 amino acids. Trimming cost V 5 bases and J 6 bases, with 14 bases left between them. Germline V CDR1 and CDR2: SGHKS, YYEKEE (reference sequence). The CDR3 DNA reads as TGTGCCAGCAGGGCGGGGCTTGGGGATGGCTACACCTTC. Translation: CASRAGLGDGYTF.

CDR3 DNA sequence: TGTGCCAGCGGCAGGGACAGGGATTGCGGGGAGCTGTTTTTT. Its translation: CASGRDRDCGELFF. The V gene is TRBV21-1, the J gene TRBJ2-2; the D call in the table, TRBD1, was not verified against the DNA. TRBV21-1 is reported as a pseudogene. This CDR3 spans 14 amino acids.

The rearrangement uses TRBV3-1 and TRBJ2-1; the match to TRBD2 covers 13 bases. The germline V gene encodes CDR1 LGHDT and CDR2 YNNKEL (reference sequence). CDR3 length: 15 residues. Trimming took 2 bases from V and 7 from J; bases not matched to a gene: 2. The CDR3 DNA reads as TGTGCCAGCAGCCAAACTAGCGGGGGGGCAAATGAGCAGTTCTTC. It specifies CASSQTSGGANEQFF.

The V gene is TRBV5-1, the J gene TRBJ2-1, with TRBD2 matching 11 bases. V lost 7 bases to trimming and J lost 3 bases; unmatched junction nucleotides: 6. Germline CDR1 SGHRS, CDR2 YFSETQ. The CDR3 sequence is 15 residues long. In DNA form, the CDR3 reads TGCGCCAGCGGAATTAGCGGGGGGGACTACAATGAGCAGTTCTTC. It translates to CASGISGGDYNEQFF.

CDR3 protein: CASSPKAPYGVRRVYEQYF. Written as DNA, the CDR3 is TGTGCCAGCAGTCCTAAGGCCCCCTACGGGGTGAGGAGGGTCTACGAGCAGTACTTC. The chain uses TRBV27 and TRBJ2-5; TRBD2 is a possible D gene (6 bases). Gene TRBJ2-7 matches the end of the DNA better, so the J call may be wrong. The length of the CDR3 is 19 residues. Germline values: CDR1 MNHEY, CDR2 SMNVEV (reference sequence).